Listed below are T cell receptor beta chains from one sample, sequenced in a study of long-term antiretroviral therapy in people with HIV. Using immunoSEQ multiplex PCR, the repertoire was profiled, and TCRdb retains in-frame clones only, with some absent. The repertoire holds fewer than 45,000 clones, just under 95% seen once, with around 3.3% in the top ten. Material: unsorted PBMCs, obtained 4.1 years after starting antiretroviral therapy. The receptors come from a woman aged 45-59 years with HIV. Each CDR3 is given with its conserved first and last residue. D genes are given only for firm matches. Not all rows give a size; the values are once, few, many and, for expanded clones, a class.

clone_size,j_call,d_call,v_call,cdr3_aa,cdr3_nt
-,TRBJ1-2,-,TRBV5-1,CASSTPGGYTF,TGCGCCAGCAGCACCCCCGGCGGCTACACCTTC
-,TRBJ1-6,TRBD1,TRBV19,CASNPGQRLSPLHF,TGTGCCAGCAATCCGGGACAGCGACTTTCACCCCTCCACTTT
-,TRBJ1-6,TRBD1,TRBV6-5,CASTSGGPDNSPLHF,TGTGCCAGCACCTCAGGGGGTCCCGATAATTCACCCCTCCACTTT
-,TRBJ2-5,TRBD1,TRBV9,CASSPQGAETQYF,TGTGCCAGCAGCCCCCAGGGGGCGGAGACCCAGTACTTC
-,TRBJ2-5,TRBD2,TRBV10-2,CASSGGARETQYF,TGCGCCAGCAGCGGGGGGGCACGAGAGACCCAGTACTTC
-,TRBJ2-7,-,TRBV11-1,CASSLEVGSYEQYF,TGTGCCAGCAGCTTAGAGGTCGGCTCCTACGAGCAGTACTTC
-,TRBJ1-1,-,TRBV7-9,CASSLELNTEAFF,TGTGCCAGCAGCTTAGAGCTGAACACTGAAGCTTTCTTT
-,TRBJ2-2,-,TRBV29-1,CSVEVRQVNTGELFF,TGCAGCGTTGAAGTACGACAGGTTAACACCGGGGAGCTGTTTTTT
-,TRBJ2-5,-,TRBV19,CASSPRSVQETQYF,TGTGCCAGTAGTCCCCGTTCTGTTCAAGAGACCCAGTACTTC
once,TRBJ1-2,-,TRBV6-1,CASSWGRDYGYTF,TGTGCCAGCAGTTGGGGGCGCGACTATGGCTACACCTTC
few,TRBJ1-2,TRBD1,TRBV5-4,CASSLEQGWSGYTF,TGTGCCAGCAGCTTGGAACAGGGGTGGAGTGGCTACACCTTC
-,TRBJ2-7,TRBD2,TRBV5-4,CASSGYLAGTYEQYF,TGTGCCAGCAGCGGATACCTAGCGGGAACTTACGAGCAGTACTTC
-,TRBJ1-1,-,TRBV11-1,CASSLMGGTEAFF,TGTGCCAGCAGCTTAATGGGTGGAACTGAAGCTTTCTTT
-,TRBJ2-2,-,TRBV6-5,CASSYSRNTGELFF,TGTGCCAGCAGTTACTCCCGGAACACCGGGGAGCTGTTTTTT
-,TRBJ2-1,-,TRBV27,CASSYRGAGGLDNEQFF,TGTGCCAGCAGTTACAGGGGCGCTGGGGGGTTAGACAATGAGCAGTTCTTC
-,TRBJ1-1,-,TRBV6-1,CASSLDARNTEAFF,TGTGCCAGCAGTCTGGACGCACGGAACACTGAAGCTTTCTTT
-,TRBJ1-5,-,TRBV4-1,CASSQIRGEQVYQPQHF,TGCGCCAGCAGCCAAATAAGGGGTGAACAGGTCTATCAGCCCCAGCATTTT
-,TRBJ2-7,-,TRBV5-6,CASSFGTGRQYF,TGTGCCAGCAGCTTTGGGACGGGACGGCAGTACTTC
-,TRBJ2-2,-,TRBV7-2,CASSLGPQGTGELFF,TGTGCCAGCAGCTTAGGGCCCCAGGGGACCGGGGAGCTGTTTTTT
-,TRBJ2-3,TRBD2,TRBV29-1,CSSSGGISTDTQYF,TGCAGCTCCTCCGGGGGGATTAGCACAGATACGCAGTATTTT
-,TRBJ2-3,-,TRBV6-5,CASSYSGGTTDTQYF,TGTGCCAGCAGTTACTCTGGGGGAACCACAGATACGCAGTATTTT
-,TRBJ2-3,TRBD2,TRBV29-1,CSVGGLAGLLSTDTQYF,TGCAGCGTGGGCGGACTAGCGGGCCTTTTAAGCACAGATACGCAGTATTTT
-,TRBJ1-2,TRBD1,TRBV14,CASSRPTGNYGYTF,TGTGCCAGCAGCCGTCCGACAGGGAACTATGGCTACACCTTC
-,TRBJ2-3,-,TRBV5-1,CASSPTTTPDTQYF,TGCGCCAGCAGCCCGACAACAACGCCAGATACGCAGTATTTT
-,TRBJ2-5,TRBD2,TRBV10-3,CAISEGGTSGQETQYF,TGTGCCATCAGTGAGGGCGGGACTAGCGGGCAAGAGACCCAGTACTTC
-,TRBJ1-5,TRBD1,TRBV4-1,CASSLQDRGLGQPQHF,TGCGCCAGCAGCCTACAAGACAGGGGGCTCGGTCAGCCCCAGCATTTT
-,TRBJ2-5,TRBD1,TRBV12-5,CASGSPPTGDETQYF,TGTGCTAGTGGTTCTCCCCCGACAGGGGATGAGACCCAGTACTTC
-,TRBJ2-7,-,TRBV2,CASSGGGQRITYEQYF,TGTGCCAGCAGTGGGGGGGGACAGAGGATAACCTACGAGCAGTACTTC
-,TRBJ2-7,-,TRBV5-6,CASSPQRRRSEQYF,TGTGCCAGCAGCCCCCAAAGGAGGAGGTCCGAGCAGTACTTC
-,TRBJ1-5,-,TRBV9,CASSVGPGEGQHF,TGTGCCAGCAGCGTAGGCCCCGGGGAGGGTCAGCATTTT
-,TRBJ1-1,TRBD1,TRBV29-1,CSAQGTGIEAFF,TGCAGCGCCCAGGGGACAGGGATTGAAGCTTTCTTT
once,TRBJ1-4,TRBD1,TRBV6-5,CASSSPDRAGEKLFF,TGTGCCAGCAGTTCCCCGGACAGGGCAGGAGAAAAACTGTTTTTT
-,TRBJ1-1,-,TRBV7-9,CASSLRTAFF,TGTGCCAGCAGCTTACGGACAGCTTTCTTT
-,TRBJ1-3,TRBD1,TRBV19,CASADQGATGNTIYF,TGTGCCAGTGCTGACCAGGGGGCGACTGGAAACACCATATATTTT